This T cell receptor beta chain was sequenced in a study of monozygotic twins with inflammatory bowel disease. Germline V gene lookup returns CDR1 SGHRS and CDR2 YFSETQ. CDR3 length: 15 amino acids. Skipping T cell sorting, the study isolated total RNA directly from whole blood. Whole-study findings and limits: Researchers reported no repertoire similarity difference between concordant and discordant twins, possibly from limited power. Patient-to-patient differences in immunosuppressive treatment may have added variability to the repertoires.

Reanalyzing the 5' RACE reads, TCRdb keeps one entry per CDR3 protein, without DNA. The table lists under 200,000 distinct CDR3 sequences. A word on this clonotype: Its target is not known.

The V call is TRBV5-1, the J call TRBJ2-5; the TRBD1 assignment by TCRdb is unverifiable without DNA. Sequencing used blood. The receptor's source is a human donor with ulcerative colitis or Crohn's disease, or a healthy co-twin of an affected twin (not recorded which). The CDR3 sequence is CASSLPSGGPKTQYF.